This T cell receptor (beta chain) was sequenced during a study of T cells in women clearing cervical HPV infection. Study-level information: Blood came at first lesion visit for cases, post-clearance for controls. Study-wide points: TRBV6-7 relative abundance averaged approximately 0.11% in cases and around 0.17% in controls.

The germline V gene encodes CDR1 LNHDA and CDR2 SQIVND (reference sequence). Trimming removed 3 bases at V and 1 base at J, with 5 bases between. This CDR3 contains 13 residues. A remark on this clone: No antigen is known for it. The read is 3 residues too short to cover the CDR3 end, so that end is filled in from the germline J gene.

Genomic DNA, averaging roughly 1,200 ng per sample, yielded TCR beta CDR3 via immunoSEQ. TCRdb's table, derived via immunoSEQ multiplex PCR, lists solely in-frame clones and lacks some. This sample's clone table lists over 35,000 clones. Sequencing was performed on blood buffy coat. The clonotype comes from a woman between 18 and 75 years old with a cervical HPV16 infection that either progressed to CIN3+ or cleared (not recorded which). J is TRBJ2-3 and V is TRBV19; no reliable D call. CDR3 bases read: TGTGCCAGTAGTATTCAGGGCACAGATACG. It is translated as CASSIQGTDT. The entire CDR3 protein reads CASSIQGTDTQYF.